This T cell receptor (beta chain) was profiled in a study of blood T cell repertoires in COVID-19. Study in general: Samples of COVID-19 (acute and convalescent) were obtained from the United States, Italy and Spain. PBMCs, B-cell-depleted T cells, or T cells were the source of the cDNA or gDNA that made up the material.

Original analysis: Amplification of reference gene primers was used by the study to estimate nucleated cell counts. Sequencing used immunoSEQ multiplex PCR; TCRdb keeps in-frame clones, though not all of them. D and trimming come from the DNA, and the V and J calls and clone size come from that table. The sample has 450,000 or so clones, 70% to 90% seen once. The CDR3 runs to 12 residues. Trimming removed 5 bases from V and 8 bases from J, with 12 bases in between. In germline, CDR1 is MNHEY, CDR2 SVGEGT. The sequenced sample was peripheral blood. The chain recombines TRBV6-2 or TRBV6-3 with TRBJ1-2; D is ambiguous. The receptor was isolated from a man between 18 and 35 years old with COVID-19, enrolled during active disease. The CDR3 DNA is TGTGCCAGCAGTCCAACCAGAGGGGGCTACACCTTC. Translated: CASSPTRGGYTF.